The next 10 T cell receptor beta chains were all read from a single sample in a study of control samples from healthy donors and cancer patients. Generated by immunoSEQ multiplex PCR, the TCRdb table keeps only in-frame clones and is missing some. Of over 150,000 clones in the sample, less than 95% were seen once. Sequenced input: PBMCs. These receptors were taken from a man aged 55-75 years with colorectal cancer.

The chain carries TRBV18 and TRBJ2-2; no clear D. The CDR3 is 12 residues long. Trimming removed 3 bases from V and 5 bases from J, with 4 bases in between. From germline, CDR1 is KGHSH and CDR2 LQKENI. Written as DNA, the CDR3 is TGTGCCAGCTCACCGGGTACCGGGGAGCTGTTTTTT. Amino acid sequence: CASSPGTGELFF.

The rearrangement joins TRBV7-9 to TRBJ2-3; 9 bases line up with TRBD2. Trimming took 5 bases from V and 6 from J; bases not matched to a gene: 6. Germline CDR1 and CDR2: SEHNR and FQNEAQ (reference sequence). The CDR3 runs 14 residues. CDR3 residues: CASSPAGTSDTQYF. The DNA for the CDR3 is TGTGCCAGCAGCCCAGCCGGGACTAGCGATACGCAGTATTTT.

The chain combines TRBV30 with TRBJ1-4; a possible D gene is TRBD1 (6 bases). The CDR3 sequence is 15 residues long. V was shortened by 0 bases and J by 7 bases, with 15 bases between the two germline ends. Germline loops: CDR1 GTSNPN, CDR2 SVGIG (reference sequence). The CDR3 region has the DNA TGTGCCTGGAGTGTACCGGTAGCAGGGGCTGAAAAACTGTTTTTT. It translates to CAWSVPVAGAEKLFF.

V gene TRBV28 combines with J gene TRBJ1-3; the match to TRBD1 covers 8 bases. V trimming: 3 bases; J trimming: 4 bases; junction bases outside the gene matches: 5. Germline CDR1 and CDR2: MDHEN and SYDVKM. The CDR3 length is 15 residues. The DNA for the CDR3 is TGTGCCAGCAGTTTGACAGGGGCGGGCGGAAACACCATATATTTT. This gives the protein CASSLTGAGGNTIYF.

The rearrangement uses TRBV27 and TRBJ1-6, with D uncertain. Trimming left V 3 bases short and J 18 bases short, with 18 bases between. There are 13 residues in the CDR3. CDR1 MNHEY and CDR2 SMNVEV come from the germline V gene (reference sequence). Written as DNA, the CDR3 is TGTGCCAGCAGTTTCGATTTCGGCGGGCCCACCCACTTT. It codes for CASSFDFGGPTHF.

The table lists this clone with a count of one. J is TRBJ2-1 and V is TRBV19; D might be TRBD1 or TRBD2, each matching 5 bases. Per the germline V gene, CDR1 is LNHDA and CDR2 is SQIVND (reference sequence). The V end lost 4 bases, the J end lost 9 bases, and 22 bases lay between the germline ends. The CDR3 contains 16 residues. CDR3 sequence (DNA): TGTGCCAGTAGTACGTGGGGCAGAGGGTCCGATGGTGAGCAGTTCTTC. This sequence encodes CASSTWGRGSDGEQFF.

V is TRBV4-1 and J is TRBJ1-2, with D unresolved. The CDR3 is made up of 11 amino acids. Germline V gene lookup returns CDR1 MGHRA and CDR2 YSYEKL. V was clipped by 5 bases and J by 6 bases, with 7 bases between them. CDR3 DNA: TGCGCCAGCAGCGATCTAAATGGCTACACCTTC. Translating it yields CASSDLNGYTF.

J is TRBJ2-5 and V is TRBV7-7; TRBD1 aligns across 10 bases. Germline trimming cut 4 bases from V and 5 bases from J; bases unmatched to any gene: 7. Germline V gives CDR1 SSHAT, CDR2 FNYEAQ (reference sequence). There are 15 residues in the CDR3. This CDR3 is CASSSRTGGMETQYF. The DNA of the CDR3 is TGTGCCAGCAGCTCGCGGACAGGGGGGATGGAGACCCAGTACTTC.

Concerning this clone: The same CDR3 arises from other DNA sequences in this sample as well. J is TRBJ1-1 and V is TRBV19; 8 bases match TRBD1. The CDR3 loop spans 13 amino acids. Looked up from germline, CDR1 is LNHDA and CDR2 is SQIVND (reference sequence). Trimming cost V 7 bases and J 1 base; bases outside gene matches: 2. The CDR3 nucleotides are TGTGCCAGTACCGGACAGGGGAACACTGAAGCTTTCTTT. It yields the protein CASTGQGNTEAFF.

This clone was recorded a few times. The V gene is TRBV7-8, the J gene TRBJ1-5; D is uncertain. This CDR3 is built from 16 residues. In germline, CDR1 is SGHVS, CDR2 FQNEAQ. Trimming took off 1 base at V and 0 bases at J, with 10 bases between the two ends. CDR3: CASSLVGGYSNQPQHF. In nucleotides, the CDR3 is TGTGCCAGCAGCTTAGTCGGAGGCTATAGCAATCAGCCCCAGCATTTT.